This TCR beta chain was obtained from a study of blood T cells in healthy people across ages. The overall study: Roughly one uniquely barcoded beta molecule per two T cells was captured.

This clonotype has at least ten counts. It was with a sample-barcoded 5' primer and a J-beta primer mix that a second PCR of roughly 7 to 12 cycles was run. Each TCR beta cDNA got a 12-nucleotide random molecular identifier. One entry per CDR3 protein results from TCRdb running MiXCR on the 5' RACE reads. The table shows 850,000 to 950,000 distinct CDR3 sequences, with 25% to 35% occurring only once. Every donor gave around 10 milliliters of peripheral blood. The CDR3 runs to 13 residues. Germline values: CDR1 SGDLS, CDR2 YYNGEE. The V end was cut by 0 bases, the J end by 7 bases, with 8 bases between.

This chain connects TRBV9 to TRBJ2-1; D ambiguous. Material for sequencing was blood. This clonotype was obtained from an elderly woman in good health. The CDR3 sequence is CASSVELGNEQFF. The DNA for the CDR3 is TGTGCCAGCAGCGTAGAGTTGGGGAATGAGCAGTTCTTC.